The subject of this entry is one T cell receptor beta chain. Its antigen is not known. Libraries were prepared by immunoSEQ multiplex PCR; TCRdb keeps only in-frame clonotypes and omits some of them. This table holds about 2 million clones, 85% to 95% found once. Trimming pared 1 base from V and 2 bases from J, leaving 12 bases between. The CDR3 runs 16 residues. Germline values: CDR1 KGHSH, CDR2 LQKENI. This entry comes from a study of shared clonotypes between healthy human individuals. Study-wide findings and caveats: Non-shared clonotypes were found to have lower generation probabilities than the clonotypes that were shared by all four of the sorted-subset donors.

The chain employs TRBV18 and TRBJ1-3, with D perhaps matching TRBD1 (5 bases). Sequencing was done on a sample of naive CD4+ T cells sorted from blood. As for subset: CD45RA+ positively selected. This TCR was recovered from a young man in good health. The CDR3 region is CASSPLDSGTGNTIYF. The CDR3 DNA sequence: TGTGCCAGCTCACCACTCGACAGCGGAACTGGAAACACCATATATTTT.